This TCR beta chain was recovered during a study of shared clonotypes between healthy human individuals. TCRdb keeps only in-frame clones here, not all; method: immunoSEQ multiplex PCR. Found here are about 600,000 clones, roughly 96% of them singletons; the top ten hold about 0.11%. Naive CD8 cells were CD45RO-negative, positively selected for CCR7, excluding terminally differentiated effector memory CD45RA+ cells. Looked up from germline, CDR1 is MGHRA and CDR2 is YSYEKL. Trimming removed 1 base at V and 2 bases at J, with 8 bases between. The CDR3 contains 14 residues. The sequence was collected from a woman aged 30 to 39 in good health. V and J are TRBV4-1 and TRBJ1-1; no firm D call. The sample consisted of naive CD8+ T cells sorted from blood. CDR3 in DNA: TGCGCCAGCAGCCAAGTACAAGAAAACACTGAAGCTTTCTTT. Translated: CASSQVQENTEAFF.